These 3 T cell receptor beta chains were sequenced from one sample in a study of regulatory T cells in long-lasting Graves disease. TCR beta libraries were built with iRepertoire HTBI primers and Arm-PCR of CDR3 regions. One entry per CDR3 protein results from TCRdb running MiXCR on the multiplex PCR reads. The repertoire has 300,000 to 450,000 distinct CDR3 sequences, roughly a sixth of them found once; the top ten carry 20% to 25%. As for time point: newly diagnosed GD, antithyroid drugs for less than 3 months. PBMC RNA served as the TCR library source. The sample in question was peripheral blood mononuclear cells (PBMCs), obtained at new diagnosis, from a patient treated with antithyroid drugs. These receptors originate from a female donor with Graves disease.

This clonotype was seen many times. V and J are TRBV11-2 and TRBJ1-1, with no clear D. From germline, CDR1 is SGHAT and CDR2 FQNNGV. CDR3 size: 16 residues. V dropped 5 bases and J dropped 0 bases, with 16 bases sitting between them. The CDR3 DNA reads as TGTGCCAGCAGCCCCTCCCATACGCAGGTGAACACTGAAGCTTTCTTT. Translation gives CASSPSHTQVNTEAFF.

This clonotype was recorded once. The chain links TRBV19 to TRBJ2-7; the match to TRBD2 covers 7 bases. The CDR3 runs to 13 residues. With 5 bases clipped from V and 5 bases from J, the junction kept 6 bases outside the gene matches. Germline CDR1 reads LNHDA; CDR2 reads SQIVND (reference sequence). CDR3 bases: TGTGCCAGTAGTGTCACTAGCGCCCACGAGCAGTACTTC. This translates into CASSVTSAHEQYF.

This clonotype came up a few times. One base away lies a much larger clone, so this may be a sequencing read error. The genes are TRBV5-6 and TRBJ2-3, with 14 bases aligning to TRBD2. The germline CDR1 and CDR2 sequences are SGHDT and YYEEEE. The CDR3 runs to 17 residues. As DNA, the CDR3 is TGTGCCAGCAGCCTACCTGGGACTAGCGGGAGTTCAGATACGCGGTATTTT. Protein product: CASSLPGTSGSSDTRYF.